These 20 T cell receptor beta chains share one sample of origin, sequenced in a study of blood T cell repertoires in COVID-19. TCRdb keeps only in-frame clones here, not all; method: immunoSEQ multiplex PCR. The sample lists more than 350,000 clones; over 75% were seen once. The sample consisted of PBMCs or T cells enriched from blood (not recorded which). The receptors originated from a woman between 18 and 29 years old who had been exposed to COVID-19.

This clone was observed once. The chain employs TRBV2 and TRBJ1-4, with unresolved D. The CDR3 extends over 15 amino acids. The germline V and J ends were trimmed by 1 base and 2 bases, with 8 bases remaining between them. Germline CDR1 SNHLY, CDR2 FYNNEI. This CDR3 is CASSEEGVTNEKLFF. CDR3 nucleotides: TGTGCCAGCAGTGAAGAAGGAGTTACTAATGAAAAACTGTTTTTT. Together with reference TRBV2 and TRBJ1-4, the CDR3 gives the full variable domain: EPEVTQTPSHQVTQMGQEVILRCVPISNHLYFYWYRQILGQKVEFLVSFYNNEISEKSEIFDDQFSVERPDGSNFTLKIRSTKLEDSAMYFCASSEEGVTNEKLFFGSGTQLSVL.

This sequence joins TRBV28 and TRBJ1-5; D call uncertain. Germline-derived CDR1 and CDR2 are MDHEN and SYDVKM. The CDR3 has 14 residues. Deletions cut 7 bases from V and 1 base from J, with 11 bases between. The CDR3 sequence: CASTDSVSNQPQHF. The DNA for the CDR3 is TGTGCCAGCACCGATTCAGTGAGCAATCAGCCCCAGCATTTT. The full variable domain, with the rest looked up from reference TRBV28 and TRBJ1-5, is DVKVTQSSRYLVKRTGEKVFLECVQDMDHENMFWYRQDPGLGLRLIYFSYDVKMKEKGDIPEGYSVSREKKERFSLILESASTNQTSMYLCASTDSVSNQPQHFGDGTRLSIL.

For this clone: The same CDR3 arises from other DNA sequences in this sample as well. The rearrangement joins TRBV4-1 to TRBJ1-5; 7 bases map to TRBD1. Per germline, CDR1 MGHRA and CDR2 YSYEKL. The length of the CDR3 is 15 residues. J was trimmed by 0 bases and V by 3 bases; bases with no gene match: 2. The CDR3 nucleotides read TGCGCCAGCAGCCAGGGGACAGTTAGCAATCAGCCCCAGCATTTT. Translated: CASSQGTVSNQPQHF.

The DNA of the CDR3 is TGTGCCAGCAGCCCTGAGCGGACCGGGGAGCTGTTTTTT. Encoded protein: CASSPERTGELFF. This rearrangement joins TRBV4-2 to TRBJ2-2; possibly TRBD2 for D (5 bases). Germline CDR1 is LGHNA and CDR2 is YNFKEQ. The CDR3 has 13 amino acids. Between the trimmed V and J ends, which lost 4 bases and 5 bases, there was a span of 8 bases.

The V and J genes are TRBV18 and TRBJ2-1; D possibly corresponds to TRBD2 (7 bases). This CDR3 is 15 amino acids long. Looked up from germline, CDR1 is KGHSH and CDR2 is LQKENI. V was shortened by 4 bases and J by 9 bases, with 19 bases between the two germline ends. The CDR3 nucleotides are TGTGCCAGCTCACGAGTCGGGGGGCCGCTTGGTGAGCAGTTCTTC. Its translation is CASSRVGGPLGEQFF.

The chain is built from TRBV7-9 and TRBJ1-2; D remains unclear. The V and J ends lost 4 bases and 0 bases respectively, with 12 bases between them. The CDR3 has 15 amino acids. CDR1 is SEHNR, CDR2 FQNEAQ, per germline (reference sequence). For the CDR3, the DNA is TGTGCCAGCAGCTCCCTTGGGAGCACTAACTATGGCTACACCTTC. Its translation: CASSSLGSTNYGYTF.

This clone has only a few counts. The rearrangement links TRBV5-5 to TRBJ1-1; D may be TRBD1 (6 bases). Germline loops: CDR1 SGHKS, CDR2 YYEKEE (reference sequence). V was pared by 1 base and J by 4 bases, with 14 bases between. This CDR3 is 15 amino acids long. In nucleotides, the CDR3 is TGTGCCAGCAGCTTGAGGGGACACCTAACCACTGAAGCTTTCTTT. This translates into CASSLRGHLTTEAFF.

This clone was seen a few times. This rearrangement joins TRBV4-1 to TRBJ2-7; 9 bases map to TRBD1. The CDR3 has 16 residues. The V segment lost 4 bases and the J segment 5 bases; nucleotides outside the gene matches: 12. Germline V gives CDR1 MGHRA, CDR2 YSYEKL. CDR3 sequence reads: CASSPGGTGISDEQYF. CDR3 bases: TGCGCCAGCAGCCCAGGCGGGACAGGGATCTCTGACGAGCAGTACTTC.

This chain joins TRBV20-1 and TRBJ1-1; D ambiguous. This CDR3 spans 11 amino acids. Trimming took 3 bases from V and 3 from J, leaving 5 bases between them. Germline V gene sequence: CDR1 DFQATT, CDR2 SNEGSKA (reference sequence). The CDR3 bases are TGCAGTGCTAGGGAGGACACTGAAGCTTTCTTT. It specifies CSAREDTEAFF.

The rearrangement links TRBV6-5 to TRBJ1-2, with a tentative D call TRBD1 (5 bases). The CDR3 totals 13 residues. Trimming shortened V by 7 bases and J by 3 bases, and 12 bases separated the two germline ends. Germline V gives CDR1 MNHEY, CDR2 SVGAGI. Here the CDR3 reads CASTRQLDYGYTF. The DNA for the CDR3 is TGTGCCAGCACCCGACAGTTGGACTATGGCTACACCTTC.

This chain connects TRBV5-4 to TRBJ2-1, with a weak D call TRBD1 (5 bases). The length of the CDR3 is 18 residues. Trimming removed 0 bases from V and 3 bases from J, with 19 bases in between. CDR1 is SGHNT and CDR2 is YYREEE in the germline V gene (reference sequence). The CDR3 sequence: CASSLVGLKGVRYNEQFF. The DNA for the CDR3 is TGTGCCAGCAGCTTGGTCGGCCTTAAAGGGGTGCGCTACAATGAGCAGTTCTTC.

The rearrangement links TRBV28 to TRBJ1-3; 7 nucleotides line up with TRBD1. V dropped 6 bases and J dropped 0; count of bases not matched to a gene: 2. Germline V gene data show CDR1 as MDHEN and CDR2 as SYDVKM. The CDR3 is 14 residues long. CDR3 sequence: CASRQGSSGNTIYF. DNA of the CDR3: TGTGCCAGCAGACAGGGGAGCTCTGGAAACACCATATATTTT.

The chain employs TRBV28 and TRBJ1-2; TRBD1 aligns across 8 bases. Germline loops: CDR1 MDHEN, CDR2 SYDVKM. V trimming: 6 bases; J trimming: 7 bases; junction bases outside the gene matches: 16. This CDR3 comprises 16 residues. CDR3: CASSPAGGAVSGGYTF. CDR3 nucleotides: TGTGCCAGCAGCCCCGCAGGGGGCGCGGTATCGGGTGGCTACACCTTC.

The chain joins TRBV2 to TRBJ1-5; D remains ambiguous. The germline V and J ends were trimmed by 3 bases and 0 bases, with 9 bases remaining between them. The CDR3 loop spans 15 amino acids. Germline CDR1 reads SNHLY; CDR2 reads FYNNEI. CDR3 loop: CASSDREYSNQPQHF. The DNA of the CDR3 is TGTGCCAGCAGTGATCGGGAATATAGCAATCAGCCCCAGCATTTT.

V gene TRBV11-1 combines with J gene TRBJ2-7, with 9 bases identical to TRBD1. Looked up from germline, CDR1 is SGHAT and CDR2 is FQDESV (reference sequence). V lost 2 bases and J lost 3; bases outside the gene matches: 8. The CDR3 is 16 residues long. The CDR3 region has the DNA TGTGCCAGCAGCTTAACTCCGGGACAGGGCCTCTACGAGCAGTACTTC. Protein sequence: CASSLTPGQGLYEQYF.

The V and J genes are TRBV6-2 or TRBV6-3 and TRBJ1-1; TRBD1 agrees at 7 bases. CDR3 length: 12 residues. Unmatched junction bases numbered 8, after V lost 5 bases and J lost 11 bases. CDR1 MNHEY and CDR2 SVGEGT come from the germline V gene. The CDR3 DNA reads TGTGCCAGCAGTCCGACAGGGAGGTTTGCTTTCTTT. Its protein product is CASSPTGRFAFF.

This sequence joins TRBV27 and TRBJ2-7, with D unclear. This CDR3 spans 13 amino acids. The germline V gene has CDR1 MNHEY and CDR2 SMNVEV (reference sequence). Trimming pared 6 bases from V and 4 bases from J, leaving 13 bases between. For the CDR3, the DNA is TGTGCCAGCAGCCCACGGGTCTCATACGAGCAGTACTTC. It is translated as CASSPRVSYEQYF.

The genes are TRBV10-3 and TRBJ2-7; D is undetermined. V was cut by 5 bases and J by 3 bases, with 8 bases left in between. The CDR3 has 12 amino acids. Per the germline V gene, CDR1 is ENHRY and CDR2 is SYGVKD. The CDR3 nucleotides read TGTGCCATCAGTCCGACACTCTACGAGCAGTACTTC. Protein: CAISPTLYEQYF.

This chain uses TRBV7-9 with TRBJ1-1; D unclear. The germline CDR1 and CDR2 sequences are SEHNR and FQNEAQ (reference sequence). Deletions cut 5 bases from V and 4 bases from J, with 11 bases between. The CDR3 spans 13 residues. CDR3 residues: CASSLQYGTEAFF. In nucleotides, the CDR3 is TGTGCCAGCAGCCTCCAGTATGGCACTGAAGCTTTCTTT.

This chain joins TRBV6-1 and TRBJ1-1, with D tentatively TRBD1 (6 bases). The ends were cut back, 1 base at V and 4 bases at J, with 16 bases in the middle. Germline V gene sequence: CDR1 MNHNS, CDR2 SASEGT. The CDR3 loop spans 16 amino acids. CDR3 amino acids: CASSEVLQGMGTEAFF. In nucleotides, the CDR3 is TGTGCCAGCAGTGAAGTTTTACAGGGAATGGGCACTGAAGCTTTCTTT.